This is a list of T cell receptor beta chains from one sample in a study of human T cells and chemical hapten exposure. MiXCR, applied by TCRdb to the RACE reads, yields one record per CDR3 protein. The data contain some 180,000 distinct CDR3 sequences, around a quarter of them seen just once; the ten biggest clones take up roughly 2.5%. This sample comprised whole blood, obtained in connection with sensitization to the hapten diphenylcyclopropenone (DPC). These receptors came from a woman aged 40 to 50 with alopecia areata. Some clones in this sample may be carry-over from other donors' samples. Both conserved end residues are part of each CDR3. Each record gives: V gene, J gene, CDR3 protein.

v_gene: TRBV28; j_gene: TRBJ1-5; CDR3aa: CASSSRTGSFQPQHF
v_gene: TRBV4-2; j_gene: TRBJ1-6; CDR3aa: CASSLDLGAPNSPLHF
v_gene: TRBV6-5; j_gene: TRBJ2-7; CDR3aa: CASSSSPGLGSSEQYF
v_gene: TRBV12-5; j_gene: TRBJ1-2; CDR3aa: CASGRGQNYGYTF
v_gene: TRBV7-2; j_gene: TRBJ2-1; CDR3aa: CASSADRSAYNEQFF
v_gene: TRBV12-3/TRBV12-4; j_gene: TRBJ2-3; CDR3aa: CASSTLGSGREGFTDTQYF
v_gene: TRBV7-9; j_gene: TRBJ2-2; CDR3aa: CASSFRTGELFF
v_gene: TRBV7-2; j_gene: TRBJ2-2; CDR3aa: CASSLGPASGVGELFF
v_gene: TRBV6-2/TRBV6-3; j_gene: TRBJ1-5; CDR3aa: CASSYTQGSNQPQHF
v_gene: TRBV5-4; j_gene: TRBJ1-2; CDR3aa: CASREGKGNYGYTF
v_gene: TRBV7-9; j_gene: TRBJ1-1; CDR3aa: CASSLVGGEGTEAFF
v_gene: TRBV6-6; j_gene: TRBJ2-1; CDR3aa: CASSRATPNEQFF
v_gene: TRBV28; j_gene: TRBJ1-2; CDR3aa: CASSFPGRTATGNYGYTF
v_gene: TRBV18; j_gene: TRBJ2-1; CDR3aa: CASSPGGTMFF
v_gene: TRBV5-4; j_gene: TRBJ2-1; CDR3aa: CASSLGAGGSYNEQFF
v_gene: TRBV4-3; j_gene: TRBJ1-2; CDR3aa: CASSLLRGHDYGYTF
v_gene: TRBV6-5; j_gene: TRBJ1-6; CDR3aa: CASSSMGGLNSPLHF
v_gene: TRBV6-2/TRBV6-3; j_gene: TRBJ2-2; CDR3aa: CASSWTGTGELFF
v_gene: TRBV5-1; j_gene: TRBJ2-5; CDR3aa: CASRLQDSLGKETQYF
v_gene: TRBV12-3/TRBV12-4; j_gene: TRBJ2-5; CDR3aa: CASSPPGARETQYF
v_gene: TRBV29-1; j_gene: TRBJ2-3; CDR3aa: CSVAGSDTQYF
v_gene: TRBV7-9; j_gene: TRBJ1-2; CDR3aa: CASSRDGDYGYTF
v_gene: TRBV7-8; j_gene: TRBJ2-1; CDR3aa: CASSLGQGVYNEQFF
v_gene: TRBV20-1; j_gene: TRBJ2-5; CDR3aa: CSARGSTREAGEETQYF
v_gene: TRBV5-5; j_gene: TRBJ2-7; CDR3aa: CASSSASSGSFSYEQYF
v_gene: TRBV5-6; j_gene: TRBJ1-1; CDR3aa: CASSRRGQGTEAFF
v_gene: TRBV28; j_gene: TRBJ1-5; CDR3aa: CASSLSGGQPQHF
v_gene: TRBV6-5; j_gene: TRBJ2-7; CDR3aa: CASSYVASGYYEQYF
v_gene: TRBV11-1; j_gene: TRBJ2-7; CDR3aa: CASSLGRTGSYEQYF
v_gene: TRBV28; j_gene: TRBJ1-2; CDR3aa: CASSANRGNYGYTF
v_gene: TRBV5-6; j_gene: TRBJ2-5; CDR3aa: CASSLRLAGGLETQYF
v_gene: TRBV5-1; j_gene: TRBJ2-3; CDR3aa: CASSFGTDTQYF
v_gene: TRBV27; j_gene: TRBJ1-5; CDR3aa: CASRSTGGGEQPQHF
v_gene: TRBV29-1; j_gene: TRBJ2-3; CDR3aa: CSAGTSGRAQYF
v_gene: TRBV27; j_gene: TRBJ1-1; CDR3aa: CASSLSRGMGTEAFF
v_gene: TRBV12-3/TRBV12-4; j_gene: TRBJ1-1; CDR3aa: CASSISVNTEAFF